This T cell receptor beta chain was sequenced in a study of identical twins. There are 13 residues in the CDR3. Trimming removed 7 bases at V and 4 bases at J, with 11 bases between. Germline V gene lookup returns CDR1 KGHDR and CDR2 SFDVKD. TCRdb reprocessed the 5' RACE reads with MiXCR, giving one entry per CDR3 protein. Altogether about 1.7 million distinct CDR3 sequences are present, about 32% being singletons, with the ten largest covering around 0.3%. Sequences were obtained from cord blood. The source of this sequence is a newborn girl in good health. The chain carries TRBV24-1 and TRBJ2-3; D is uncertain. The CDR3 sequence is CATRLTSSDTQYF. CDR3 sequence (DNA): TGTGCCACCAGGCTGACTTCGTCAGATACGCAGTATTTT.